This passage covers 22 T cell receptor beta chains from one sample sequenced in a study of identical twins. MiXCR, applied by TCRdb to the 5' RACE reads, yields one record per CDR3 protein. The top ten hold over 1.5% of the sample, which has some 630,000 distinct CDR3 sequences, 7% to 7.5% seen once. These sequences were also reported in another study, on yellow fever vaccine responses in identical twins.

Input material: PBMCs. These receptors all stem from a woman under 30 in good health.

CDR3 loop: CASRLRQANTEAFF. The CDR3 DNA is TGTGCCAGCAGACTCCGACAAGCGAACACTGAAGCTTTCTTT. V gene TRBV7-2 combines with J gene TRBJ1-1; D ambiguous. With 6 bases removed from V and 1 base from J, the gap between germline ends came to 12 bases. The length of the CDR3 is 14 residues. Germline-derived CDR1 and CDR2 are SGHTA and FQGNSA.

This clonotype was counted ten times or more. The V call is TRBV6-4, the J call TRBJ2-1, with D tentatively TRBD1 (6 bases). Germline CDR1 reads MRHNA; CDR2 reads SNTAGT. The CDR3 consists of 14 residues. V lost 0 bases, J lost 8 bases, and 11 bases lay in between. The CDR3 spells CASSDSQQGDEQFF. CDR3 nucleotides: TGTGCCAGCAGTGACTCTCAACAGGGTGATGAGCAGTTCTTC.

This clonotype was counted a few times. V gene TRBV7-2 combines with J gene TRBJ2-1, with unresolved D. Germline V CDR1 and CDR2: SGHTA, FQGNSA. This CDR3 region has 18 residues. V was trimmed by 2 bases and J by 10 bases, leaving 27 bases between them. The CDR3 reads CASSLRRLILVTALEQFF. The CDR3 bases are TGTGCCAGCAGCTTACGTAGGCTAATCCTAGTTACCGCCTTGGAGCAGTTCTTC.

This clonotype was seen repeatedly, ten times or more. V gene TRBV3-1 combines with J gene TRBJ2-1, with TRBD2 matching 10 bases. Germline values: CDR1 LGHDT, CDR2 YNNKEL (reference sequence). The CDR3 runs to 14 residues. The V and J ends lost 6 bases and 5 bases, in that order; junction bases with no gene match: 4. CDR3 sequence (DNA): TGTGCCAGCAGAGGACTAGCGGACAACAATGAGCAGTTCTTC. Its protein product is CASRGLADNNEQFF.

The sample holds many counts of this clonotype. The chain employs TRBV10-2 and TRBJ2-7; 7 nucleotides align to TRBD1. The V segment lost 5 bases and the J segment 2 bases; nucleotides outside the gene matches: 9. Germline V gives CDR1 WSHSY, CDR2 SAAADI. The CDR3 is made up of 15 amino acids. The CDR3 loop reads CASSSGTDGAYEQYV. CDR3 DNA: TGCGCCAGCAGTTCCGGGACAGATGGGGCCTACGAGCAGTACGTC.

The chain is built from TRBV5-1 and TRBJ2-7, with TRBD1 matching over 10 bases. The CDR3 is 15 residues long. The ends lost 0 bases at V and 6 bases at J; junction bases unmatched: 6. The V gene's germline CDR1 is SGHRS and CDR2 YFSETQ. As DNA, the CDR3 is TGCGCCAGCAGCTTGGAAGGGACAGGGGCCGGCGAGCAGTACTTC. The encoded protein is CASSLEGTGAGEQYF.

This clonotype was detected many times. The chain recombines TRBV28 with TRBJ1-2; no clear D. CDR3 length equals 11 residues. V lost 7 bases, J lost 3 bases, and 6 bases lay in between. Germline CDR1 reads MDHEN; CDR2 reads SYDVKM. CDR3 bases: TGTGCCAGCAATGAGGACTATGGCTACACCTTC. Translation gives CASNEDYGYTF.

This clonotype has more than one count but fewer than ten. The genes are TRBV7-6 and TRBJ2-7; D possibly corresponds to TRBD1 (6 bases). V was clipped by 4 bases and J by 5 bases, with 18 bases between them. The CDR3 extends over 15 amino acids. Per the germline V gene, CDR1 is SGHVS and CDR2 is FNYEAQ. CDR3 residues: CASSSQFRGKHEQYF. The CDR3 nucleotides are TGTGCCAGCAGCTCCCAGTTCAGGGGAAAGCACGAGCAGTACTTC.

The sample holds many counts of this clonotype. The chain couples TRBV27 to TRBJ2-7; TRBD2 matches at 9 bases. Germline values: CDR1 MNHEY, CDR2 SMNVEV (reference sequence). This CDR3 contains 14 residues. Trimming took 4 bases from V and 3 from J; bases not matched to a gene: 4. The DNA of the CDR3 is TGTGCCAGCAGTTCTAGCGGGGCTAGCTACGAGCAGTACGTC. This gives the protein CASSSSGASYEQYV.

This clonotype was seen only a few times. V and J are TRBV6-2 or TRBV6-3 and TRBJ2-7; a possible D gene is TRBD2 (5 bases). The CDR3 is 14 residues long. Trimming left V 0 bases short and J 6 bases short, with 12 bases between. Per germline, CDR1 MNHEY and CDR2 SVGEGT. The CDR3 nucleotides are TGTGCCAGCAGTTACTCGAAAGACCGGGGCGAGCAGTACTTC. It specifies CASSYSKDRGEQYF.

This clonotype was recorded many times. The CDR3 sequence is CASSERQGTNTGELFF. DNA of the CDR3: TGTGCCAGCAGTGAAAGACAGGGGACCAACACCGGGGAGCTGTTTTTT. The chain joins TRBV25-1 to TRBJ2-2; 8 nucleotides align to TRBD1. Germline V lookup: CDR1 MGHDK, CDR2 SYGVNS. This CDR3 spans 16 amino acids. The trim removed 2 bases at V and 2 bases at J, leaving 4 bases unmatched. Drawing the rest from reference TRBV25-1 and TRBJ2-2, the complete variable domain is EADIYQTPRYLVIGTGKKITLECSQTMGHDKMYWYQQDPGMELHLIHYSYGVNSTEKGDLSSESTVSRIRTEHFPLTLESARPSHTSQYLCASSERQGTNTGELFFGEGSRLTVL.

This clonotype was found many times. The rearrangement links TRBV15 to TRBJ2-1; D is unresolved. Trimming removed 4 bases from V and 5 bases from J, with 6 bases in between. Germline CDR1 reads LNHNV; CDR2 reads YYDKDF (reference sequence). The CDR3 extends over 12 amino acids. CDR3 coding DNA: TGTGCCACCAGCACCCCCCACAATGAGCAGTTCTTC. It specifies CATSTPHNEQFF.

This clonotype was recorded many times. The gene calls are TRBV20-1 and TRBJ2-7; D may correspond to TRBD1 or TRBD2 (6 bases each). V was pared by 3 bases and J by 4 bases, with 10 bases between. CDR3 length: 12 amino acids. Germline V gene sequence: CDR1 DFQATT, CDR2 SNEGSKA (reference sequence). CDR3: CSARGGGYEQYF. For the CDR3, the DNA is TGCAGTGCTAGGGGGGGCGGGTACGAGCAGTACTTC.

V usage is TRBV12-5 and J usage is TRBJ1-2; TRBD1 agrees at 10 bases. Germline CDR1 reads LGHNT; CDR2 reads FRNRAP. The J segment lost 7 bases and the V segment lost 7 bases, leaving 9 bases of the junction unmatched. This CDR3 has 14 amino acids. CDR3 protein: CASAPGTGVSGYTF. The CDR3 DNA reads TGTGCTAGTGCCCCCGGGACAGGGGTCAGTGGCTACACCTTC.

The chain is built from TRBV12-3 or TRBV12-4 and TRBJ1-6; no firm D call. V gave up 3 bases and J gave up 9 bases, with 12 bases separating them. This CDR3 contains 14 residues. The CDR3 nucleotides read TGTGCCAGCAGTTTCGGTGGGAGTATTTCACCCCTCCACTTT. Translation: CASSFGGSISPLHF.

This chain connects TRBV20-1 to TRBJ2-1; TRBD2 agrees at 7 bases. CDR1 and CDR2 (germline): DFQATT, SNEGSKA (reference sequence). This CDR3 is 18 amino acids long. With 3 bases clipped from V and 0 bases from J, the junction kept 14 bases outside the gene matches. The CDR3 DNA sequence: TGCAGTGCTAGGGGGTTTAGCGGGCCCTTTAGCTCCTACAATGAGCAGTTCTTC. Its translation is CSARGFSGPFSSYNEQFF.

V usage is TRBV10-3 and J usage is TRBJ2-1; 8 bases agree with TRBD2. Germline values: CDR1 ENHRY, CDR2 SYGVKD. The CDR3 is made up of 15 amino acids. V lost 0 bases, J lost 5 bases, and 3 bases stayed unmatched. The CDR3 spells CAISESVAGNNEQFF. The CDR3 DNA reads TGTGCCATCAGTGAGTCAGTAGCGGGAAACAATGAGCAGTTCTTC.

The chain recombines TRBV29-1 with TRBJ1-1, with D possibly matching TRBD1 (5 bases). CDR1 and CDR2 (germline): SQVTM, ANQGSEA. The CDR3 extends over 14 amino acids. V lost 6 bases, J lost 0 bases, and 14 bases lay in between. CDR3 protein: CSVAHRFVNTEAFF. CDR3 nucleotides: TGCAGCGTGGCCCACAGGTTCGTGAACACTGAAGCTTTCTTT.

J is TRBJ2-1 and V is TRBV2; no definite D call. The length of the CDR3 is 14 residues. Trimming cost V 3 bases and J 4 bases, with 10 bases left between them. CDR1 is SNHLY, CDR2 FYNNEI, per germline. The DNA for the CDR3 is TGTGCCAGCAGTGATAGGTTCGTATACAATGAGCAGTTCTTC. Translated: CASSDRFVYNEQFF. Using reference TRBV2 and TRBJ2-1 for the parts outside the CDR3, the full variable domain is EPEVTQTPSHQVTQMGQEVILRCVPISNHLYFYWYRQILGQKVEFLVSFYNNEISEKSEIFDDQFSVERPDGSNFTLKIRSTKLEDSAMYFCASSDRFVYNEQFFGPGTRLTVL.

CDR3 amino acids: CSAFRTGNPGELFF. CDR3 nucleotide sequence: TGCAGCGCTTTTCGGACAGGGAATCCCGGGGAGCTGTTTTTT. The chain links TRBV29-1 to TRBJ2-2; 8 bases line up with TRBD1. The V gene's germline CDR1 is SQVTM and CDR2 ANQGSEA. CDR3 length: 14 residues. The V and J ends lost 7 bases and 6 bases, in that order; junction bases with no gene match: 10.

The rearrangement uses TRBV3-1 and TRBJ2-5; TRBD1 agrees at 8 bases. Per the germline V gene, CDR1 is LGHDT and CDR2 is YNNKEL (reference sequence). The V and J ends lost 7 bases and 3 bases, in that order; junction bases with no gene match: 10. This CDR3 has 15 residues. CDR3 loop: CASMWGEGQEETQYF. DNA of the CDR3: TGTGCCAGCATGTGGGGCGAGGGACAGGAAGAGACCCAGTACTTC.

This clonotype came up a few times. The J gene is TRBJ1-4, the V gene TRBV12-3 or TRBV12-4; TRBD1 is a possible D gene (5 bases). Trimming left V 5 bases short and J 10 bases short, with 20 bases between. CDR3 size: 15 residues. CDR3 protein: CASSQLGPTHGKLFF. DNA of the CDR3: TGTGCCAGCAGTCAGCTGGGGCCCACCCACGGAAAACTGTTTTTT.